The source of this T cell receptor beta chain is a study of blood T cell repertoires in COVID-19. The ends were cut back, 5 bases at V and 5 bases at J, with 13 bases in the middle. There are 13 residues in the CDR3. Germline V gives CDR1 SGHRS, CDR2 YFSETQ. The repertoire was sequenced with immunoSEQ multiplex PCR; TCRdb's copy has only in-frame clones and lacks some. The sample lists approximately 97,000 clones, more than 90% occurring once. The source is a woman aged 45-65 years with COVID-19, enrolled during active disease. The sample consisted of peripheral blood. The V and J genes are TRBV5-1 and TRBJ2-5; the D gene is possibly TRBD2 (6 bases). The CDR3 here is CASRRGGEETQYF. CDR3 bases: TGCGCCAGCAGGCGGGGAGGAGAGGAGACCCAGTACTTC.